Listed below are T cell receptor beta chains from one sample, sequenced in a study of cytomegalovirus exposure and HLA in healthy donors. TCRdb's table, derived via immunoSEQ multiplex PCR, lists solely in-frame clones and lacks some. This table has 150,000 to 200,000 clones, roughly four fifths appearing once. The sequenced material came from PBMCs. Receptor source: a woman between 25 and 40 years old in good health and CMV-seropositive. Both conserved end residues are part of each CDR3. The D gene is left open where the match is weak. Part of the rows lack a size; the others show once, few, many or a class for expanded clones.

CDR3 length: 13
D gene: TRBD1
clone size: NA
J gene: TRBJ1-3
V gene: TRBV19
CDR3 protein: CASRRTGGNTIYF
CDR3 DNA: TGTGCCAGTAGGCGGACAGGGGGAAACACCATATATTTT

CDR3 length: 14
D gene: NA
clone size: NA
J gene: TRBJ2-7
V gene: TRBV6-1
CDR3 protein: CASSDPGLSYVLYF
CDR3 DNA: TGTGCCAGCAGCGACCCGGGACTGAGCTATGTTCTGTACTTC

CDR3 length: 15
D gene: TRBD2
clone size: NA
J gene: TRBJ2-1
V gene: TRBV9
CDR3 protein: CASSLAGQSYNEQFF
CDR3 DNA: TGTGCCAGCAGCTTAGCGGGTCAATCCTACAATGAGCAGTTCTTC

CDR3 length: 15
D gene: NA
clone size: NA
J gene: TRBJ1-5
V gene: TRBV4-3
CDR3 protein: CASSQDMGGLQPQHF
CDR3 DNA: TGCGCCAGCAGCCAAGATATGGGGGGGCTGCAGCCCCAGCATTTT

CDR3 length: 14
D gene: NA
clone size: NA
J gene: TRBJ2-4
V gene: TRBV27
CDR3 protein: CASKGRGFKNIQYF
CDR3 DNA: TGTGCCAGCAAGGGACGGGGGTTCAAAAACATTCAGTACTTC

CDR3 length: 13
D gene: NA
clone size: few
J gene: TRBJ2-7
V gene: TRBV11-2
CDR3 protein: CASSLGVGYEQYF
CDR3 DNA: TGTGCCAGCAGCTTAGGAGTCGGCTACGAGCAGTACTTC

CDR3 length: 15
D gene: NA
clone size: once
J gene: TRBJ1-1
V gene: TRBV6-6
CDR3 protein: CASNPIGGSNTEAFF
CDR3 DNA: TGTGCCAGCAATCCCATAGGAGGTTCGAACACTGAAGCTTTCTTT

CDR3 length: 15
D gene: NA
clone size: NA
J gene: TRBJ1-2
V gene: TRBV7-9
CDR3 protein: CSSSVWDRTDYGYTF
CDR3 DNA: TGTTCCAGCAGCGTTTGGGATAGGACTGACTATGGCTACACCTTC

CDR3 length: 15
D gene: TRBD1
clone size: NA
J gene: TRBJ2-7
V gene: TRBV6-4
CDR3 protein: CASSESRGRSYEQYF
CDR3 DNA: TGTGCCAGCAGTGAGTCCAGGGGGCGCTCCTACGAGCAGTACTTC

CDR3 length: 19
D gene: NA
clone size: NA
J gene: TRBJ1-1
V gene: TRBV29-1
CDR3 protein: CSVTNLWEGLMFMNTEAFF
CDR3 DNA: TGCAGCGTAACGAATCTTTGGGAGGGTTTGATGTTCATGAACACTGAAGCTTTCTTT

CDR3 length: 12
D gene: NA
clone size: NA
J gene: TRBJ2-3
V gene: TRBV5-1
CDR3 protein: CASSLNYGTQYF
CDR3 DNA: TGCGCCAGCAGCTTGAATTACGGTACGCAGTATTTT

CDR3 length: 14
D gene: TRBD2
clone size: NA
J gene: TRBJ2-3
V gene: TRBV30
CDR3 protein: CAWSLAALTDTQYF
CDR3 DNA: TGTGCCTGGAGCCTAGCGGCCCTCACAGATACGCAGTATTTT

CDR3 length: 13
D gene: NA
clone size: NA
J gene: TRBJ2-2
V gene: TRBV2
CDR3 protein: CASSGRNTGELFF
CDR3 DNA: TGTGCCAGCAGTGGCAGGAACACCGGGGAGCTGTTTTTT

CDR3 length: 14
D gene: TRBD2
clone size: NA
J gene: TRBJ2-7
V gene: TRBV7-2
CDR3 protein: CASGVVAGGYEQYF
CDR3 DNA: TGTGCCAGCGGCGTGGTAGCGGGGGGGTACGAGCAGTACTTC

CDR3 length: 12
D gene: NA
clone size: NA
J gene: TRBJ2-7
V gene: TRBV7-2
CDR3 protein: CASSLPSLEQYF
CDR3 DNA: TGTGCCAGCAGCTTACCCTCCCTCGAGCAGTACTTC

CDR3 length: 13
D gene: NA
clone size: NA
J gene: TRBJ1-6
V gene: TRBV7-2
CDR3 protein: CASSLARDSPLHF
CDR3 DNA: TGTGCCAGCAGCTTAGCCCGGGATTCACCCCTCCACTTT

CDR3 length: 14
D gene: NA
clone size: NA
J gene: TRBJ1-2
V gene: TRBV7-2
CDR3 protein: CASSLEGRVYGYTF
CDR3 DNA: TGTGCCAGCAGCTTAGAAGGCAGGGTATATGGCTACACCTTC

CDR3 length: 18
D gene: NA
clone size: NA
J gene: TRBJ2-6
V gene: TRBV7-8
CDR3 protein: CASSPDDRRISGANVLTF
CDR3 DNA: TGTGCCAGCAGCCCTGATGACAGACGAATCTCTGGGGCCAACGTCCTGACTTTC

CDR3 length: 17
D gene: NA
clone size: NA
J gene: TRBJ1-3
V gene: TRBV18
CDR3 protein: CASSPGVYRDNRNTIYF
CDR3 DNA: TGTGCCAGCTCACCTGGAGTTTACCGGGATAATCGAAACACCATATATTTT

CDR3 length: 13
D gene: TRBD1
clone size: NA
J gene: TRBJ1-6
V gene: TRBV7-2
CDR3 protein: CASSDRGNSPLHF
CDR3 DNA: TGTGCCAGCAGCGACAGGGGTAATTCACCCCTCCACTTT

CDR3 length: 14
D gene: NA
clone size: NA
J gene: TRBJ1-1
V gene: TRBV10-3
CDR3 protein: CAISDYGEGTEAFF
CDR3 DNA: TGTGCCATCAGCGATTACGGGGAAGGGACTGAAGCTTTCTTT

CDR3 length: 16
D gene: NA
clone size: NA
J gene: TRBJ2-7
V gene: TRBV6-5
CDR3 protein: CASSFRKGHLSYEQYF
CDR3 DNA: TGTGCCAGCAGTTTTCGCAAAGGACACCTCTCCTACGAGCAGTACTTC

CDR3 length: 16
D gene: TRBD2
clone size: NA
J gene: TRBJ2-7
V gene: TRBV18
CDR3 protein: CASSPGTSGSSYEQYF
CDR3 DNA: TGTGCCAGCTCACCAGGGACTAGCGGGAGCTCCTACGAGCAGTACTTC

CDR3 length: 13
D gene: NA
clone size: few
J gene: TRBJ1-1
V gene: TRBV5-1
CDR3 protein: CASSLEGGTEAFF
CDR3 DNA: TGCGCCAGCAGCTTGGAAGGGGGCACTGAAGCTTTCTTT

CDR3 length: 17
D gene: TRBD2
clone size: NA
J gene: TRBJ2-3
V gene: TRBV9
CDR3 protein: CASSVDVSGRGTDTQYF
CDR3 DNA: TGTGCCAGCAGCGTAGACGTTAGCGGGAGGGGAACAGATACGCAGTATTTT

CDR3 length: 16
D gene: NA
clone size: NA
J gene: TRBJ2-1
V gene: TRBV19
CDR3 protein: CASSLQVGSSYNEQFF
CDR3 DNA: TGTGCCAGTAGCCTCCAAGTGGGGAGCTCCTACAATGAGCAGTTCTTC

CDR3 length: 17
D gene: TRBD1
clone size: NA
J gene: TRBJ1-3
V gene: TRBV19
CDR3 protein: CASSARGTGNSGNTIYF
CDR3 DNA: TGTGCCAGTAGTGCCCGCGGGACAGGGAACTCTGGAAACACCATATATTTT

CDR3 length: 16
D gene: NA
clone size: NA
J gene: TRBJ1-2
V gene: TRBV7-2
CDR3 protein: CASSLVVAGLGYGYTF
CDR3 DNA: TGTGCCAGCAGCTTAGTTGTTGCTGGGCTTGGCTATGGCTACACCTTC

CDR3 length: 15
D gene: TRBD1
clone size: NA
J gene: TRBJ2-5
V gene: TRBV7-2
CDR3 protein: CASRRTGEVWETQYF
CDR3 DNA: TGTGCCAGCAGACGGACAGGGGAGGTATGGGAGACCCAGTACTTC

CDR3 length: 14
D gene: TRBD2
clone size: NA
J gene: TRBJ2-7
V gene: TRBV5-1
CDR3 protein: CASSPSGNSYEQYF
CDR3 DNA: TGCGCCAGCAGCCCAAGCGGGAACTCCTACGAGCAGTACTTC

CDR3 length: 15
D gene: TRBD1
clone size: NA
J gene: TRBJ2-1
V gene: TRBV18
CDR3 protein: CASSPSGTGNYEQFF
CDR3 DNA: TGTGCCAGCTCACCTTCCGGGACAGGGAACTATGAGCAGTTCTTC

CDR3 length: 14
D gene: NA
clone size: NA
J gene: TRBJ1-1
V gene: TRBV4-3
CDR3 protein: CASSQGQRNTEAFF
CDR3 DNA: TGCGCCAGCAGCCAAGGACAGAGGAACACTGAAGCTTTCTTT

CDR3 length: 15
D gene: TRBD2
clone size: NA
J gene: TRBJ2-3
V gene: TRBV4-1
CDR3 protein: CASRGTSGRADTQYF
CDR3 DNA: TGCGCCAGTCGGGGAACTAGCGGGAGGGCGGATACGCAGTATTTT

CDR3 length: 13
D gene: NA
clone size: few
J gene: TRBJ1-6
V gene: TRBV5-1
CDR3 protein: CASSVDGASPLHF
CDR3 DNA: TGCGCCAGCAGCGTTGATGGGGCTTCACCCCTCCACTTT

CDR3 length: 16
D gene: NA
clone size: NA
J gene: TRBJ2-7
V gene: TRBV5-5
CDR3 protein: CASSWGVETGMAEQYF
CDR3 DNA: TGTGCCAGCAGCTGGGGGGTCGAGACAGGGATGGCCGAGCAGTACTTC

CDR3 length: 12
D gene: TRBD1
clone size: NA
J gene: TRBJ1-2
V gene: TRBV5-1
CDR3 protein: CASSFDRGQGTF
CDR3 DNA: TGCGCCAGCAGCTTCGACAGGGGGCAGGGTACCTTC

CDR3 length: 13
D gene: NA
clone size: NA
J gene: TRBJ1-2
V gene: TRBV2
CDR3 protein: CASRIDTYYGYTF
CDR3 DNA: TGTGCCAGCAGGATAGACACGTACTATGGCTACACCTTC

CDR3 length: 10
D gene: TRBD1
clone size: NA
J gene: TRBJ1-1
V gene: TRBV30
CDR3 protein: CAWGQVEAFF
CDR3 DNA: TGTGCCTGGGGACAGGTTGAAGCTTTCTTT

CDR3 length: 12
D gene: NA
clone size: few
J gene: TRBJ1-3
V gene: TRBV7-9
CDR3 protein: CASSFGGDTIYF
CDR3 DNA: TGTGCCAGCAGCTTCGGGGGAGACACCATATATTTT

CDR3 length: 12
D gene: NA
clone size: NA
J gene: TRBJ2-3
V gene: TRBV2
CDR3 protein: CASKRSPDTQYF
CDR3 DNA: TGTGCCAGCAAGCGGAGTCCAGATACGCAGTATTTT

CDR3 length: 12
D gene: NA
clone size: NA
J gene: TRBJ1-1
V gene: TRBV10-2
CDR3 protein: CASSTGNSEAFF
CDR3 DNA: TGCGCCAGCAGTACAGGGAATTCTGAAGCTTTCTTT

CDR3 length: 15
D gene: TRBD1
clone size: NA
J gene: TRBJ1-1
V gene: TRBV9
CDR3 protein: CASSPWTGANTEAFF
CDR3 DNA: TGTGCCAGCAGTCCTTGGACAGGGGCGAACACTGAAGCTTTCTTT

CDR3 length: 14
D gene: TRBD1
clone size: NA
J gene: TRBJ1-2
V gene: TRBV19
CDR3 protein: CASSETGDRDGYTF
CDR3 DNA: TGTGCCAGTAGCGAGACAGGGGATCGCGATGGCTACACCTTC

CDR3 length: 16
D gene: NA
clone size: NA
J gene: TRBJ2-2
V gene: TRBV15
CDR3 protein: CATSRDLRRNTGELFF
CDR3 DNA: TGTGCCACCAGCAGAGACTTGAGGAGGAACACCGGGGAGCTGTTTTTT

CDR3 length: 14
D gene: TRBD1
clone size: NA
J gene: TRBJ2-7
V gene: TRBV5-6
CDR3 protein: CASSFGTAFSEQYF
CDR3 DNA: TGTGCCAGCAGCTTTGGGACAGCGTTCAGCGAGCAGTACTTC

CDR3 length: 14
D gene: NA
clone size: NA
J gene: TRBJ2-5
V gene: TRBV30
CDR3 protein: CAWSSGQSQETQYF
CDR3 DNA: TGTGCCTGGAGTAGCGGGCAGAGCCAAGAGACCCAGTACTTC

CDR3 length: 12
D gene: NA
clone size: few
J gene: TRBJ2-7
V gene: TRBV11-2
CDR3 protein: CASSGLNYEQYF
CDR3 DNA: TGTGCCAGCTCGGGATTAAACTACGAGCAGTACTTC

CDR3 length: 15
D gene: TRBD1
clone size: NA
J gene: TRBJ2-3
V gene: TRBV7-2
CDR3 protein: CASSRPGGGSDTQYF
CDR3 DNA: TGTGCCAGCAGCCGACCAGGGGGTGGGTCAGATACGCAGTATTTT

CDR3 length: 15
D gene: TRBD2
clone size: NA
J gene: TRBJ2-3
V gene: TRBV18
CDR3 protein: CASSLSGTSTDTQYF
CDR3 DNA: TGTGCCAGCTCACTTAGCGGGACGAGCACAGATACGCAGTATTTT

CDR3 length: 19
D gene: TRBD2
clone size: NA
J gene: TRBJ2-1
V gene: TRBV2
CDR3 protein: CASNARTSGRAESYNEQFF
CDR3 DNA: TGTGCCAGCAATGCTCGGACTAGCGGGAGGGCCGAGTCCTACAATGAGCAGTTCTTC

CDR3 length: 15
D gene: NA
clone size: NA
J gene: TRBJ2-4
V gene: TRBV4-3
CDR3 protein: CASSQDWLAKNIQYF
CDR3 DNA: TGCGCCAGCAGCCAAGACTGGCTAGCCAAAAACATTCAGTACTTC

CDR3 length: 16
D gene: TRBD2
clone size: NA
J gene: TRBJ2-3
V gene: TRBV2
CDR3 protein: CASSTPLAGSTDTQYF
CDR3 DNA: TGTGCCAGCAGTACCCCACTAGCGGGGAGCACAGATACGCAGTATTTT

CDR3 length: 14
D gene: NA
clone size: NA
J gene: TRBJ2-7
V gene: TRBV4-3
CDR3 protein: CASSPAVSGYEQYF
CDR3 DNA: TGCGCCAGCAGCCCCGCAGTCTCCGGGTACGAGCAGTACTTC

CDR3 length: 13
D gene: TRBD1
clone size: NA
J gene: TRBJ2-3
V gene: TRBV30
CDR3 protein: CASGQRLADTQYF
CDR3 DNA: TGTGCCTCGGGACAGCGGTTAGCAGATACGCAGTATTTT

CDR3 length: 16
D gene: TRBD2
clone size: NA
J gene: TRBJ2-3
V gene: TRBV27
CDR3 protein: CASSQPLAGRTDTQYF
CDR3 DNA: TGTGCCAGCAGTCAACCACTAGCGGGGCGCACAGATACGCAGTATTTT

CDR3 length: 15
D gene: TRBD1
clone size: few
J gene: TRBJ1-1
V gene: TRBV7-9
CDR3 protein: CASSSKGQGNTEAFF
CDR3 DNA: TGTGCCAGCAGCTCGAAGGGACAGGGCAACACTGAAGCTTTCTTT

CDR3 length: 11
D gene: NA
clone size: NA
J gene: TRBJ1-1
V gene: TRBV7-2
CDR3 protein: CASSPTGEAFF
CDR3 DNA: TGTGCCAGCAGCCCCACCGGTGAAGCTTTCTTT

CDR3 length: 15
D gene: NA
clone size: NA
J gene: TRBJ1-2
V gene: TRBV5-1
CDR3 protein: CASSLEGTQGNGYTF
CDR3 DNA: TGCGCCAGCAGCTTGGAGGGAACCCAGGGGAATGGCTACACCTTC

CDR3 length: 15
D gene: TRBD2
clone size: NA
J gene: TRBJ2-7
V gene: TRBV5-4
CDR3 protein: CASSRTGTSNYEQYF
CDR3 DNA: TGTGCCAGCAGCCGTACCGGGACTAGCAACTACGAGCAGTACTTC

CDR3 length: 15
D gene: NA
clone size: NA
J gene: TRBJ1-1
V gene: TRBV6-6
CDR3 protein: CASTERGGKDTEAFF
CDR3 DNA: TGTGCCAGCACCGAACGGGGGGGGAAGGACACTGAAGCTTTCTTT